These 31 T cell receptor beta chains share one sample of origin, sequenced in a study of blood T cells in healthy people across ages. With a J-beta primer mix and a sample-barcoded 5' primer, a second PCR ran roughly 7 to 11 cycles. TCRdb reanalysed the 5' RACE reads using MiXCR and keeps one entry per CDR3 protein. The table lists 1.8 million or so distinct CDR3 sequences, 39% of them singletons. Sequencing input: blood. Receptors were obtained from a human donor in good health.

A few counts support this clonotype. The chain recombines TRBV5-1 with TRBJ2-1; 9 nucleotides align to TRBD1. The CDR3 contains 16 residues. The V and J ends lost 0 bases and 8 bases, in that order; junction bases with no gene match: 9. Germline assignment: CDR1 SGHRS and CDR2 YFSETQ. This chain's CDR3 is CASSLAGTGFIHEQFF. The CDR3 coding sequence is TGCGCCAGCAGCTTGGCGGGGACAGGGTTTATCCATGAGCAGTTCTTC.

This clonotype was seen a few times. This rearrangement joins TRBV5-6 to TRBJ2-1, with 9 nucleotides matching TRBD1. CDR3 length equals 14 residues. The germline gives CDR1 SGHDT, CDR2 YYEEEE. V lost 7 bases and J lost 3; bases outside the gene matches: 5. This chain's CDR3 is CASGGQGFYNEQFF. The CDR3 bases are TGTGCCAGCGGCGGACAGGGGTTCTACAATGAGCAGTTCTTC.

V gene TRBV7-2 combines with J gene TRBJ2-5; 13 bases map to TRBD2. V trimming: 6 bases; J trimming: 1 base; junction bases outside the gene matches: 8. The CDR3 has 17 residues. Germline V lookup: CDR1 SGHTA, CDR2 FQGNSA. Written as DNA, the CDR3 is TGTGCCAGCAGTCCAACTAGCGGGGGGGCCTTCCAAGAGACCCAGTACTTC. This translates into CASSPTSGGAFQETQYF.

The rearrangement joins TRBV9 to TRBJ2-2, with D possibly matching TRBD2 (5 bases). Looked up from germline, CDR1 is SGDLS and CDR2 is YYNGEE. This CDR3 region has 16 residues. Trimming took off 4 bases at V and 4 bases at J, with 17 bases between the two ends. For the CDR3, the DNA is TGTGCCAGCAGCACCCTTGACGGGGTTGGCACCGGGGAGCTGTTTTTT. The encoded protein is CASSTLDGVGTGELFF.

The CDR3 here is CASSPRDWSNQPQHF. DNA of the CDR3: TGTGCCAGCAGCCCGAGGGACTGGAGCAATCAGCCCCAGCATTTT. The rearrangement uses TRBV5-6 and TRBJ1-5, with D perhaps matching TRBD1 (5 bases). From germline, CDR1 is SGHDT and CDR2 YYEEEE. Trimming took 4 bases from V and 1 from J, leaving 12 bases between them. The length of the CDR3 is 15 residues.

This rearrangement joins TRBV20-1 to TRBJ1-2, with D tentatively TRBD1 (5 bases). Per germline, CDR1 DFQATT and CDR2 SNEGSKA (reference sequence). The CDR3 length is 14 residues. This chain's CDR3 is CSPGGAGIYHGYTF. CDR3 in DNA: TGCAGCCCGGGGGGAGCAGGGATATATCATGGCTACACCTTC.

The genes are TRBV6-1 and TRBJ2-3, with 7 bases fitting TRBD2. Trimming cost V 3 bases and J 2 bases; bases outside gene matches: 5. In germline, CDR1 is MNHNS, CDR2 SASEGT. The CDR3 covers 15 residues. The CDR3 loop is CASSDRLAHTDTQYF. CDR3 nucleotides: TGTGCCAGCAGTGACCGACTAGCCCACACAGATACGCAGTATTTT.

This clonotype was found once. This rearrangement joins TRBV10-2 to TRBJ2-7; D is ambiguous. From germline, CDR1 is WSHSY and CDR2 SAAADI. This CDR3 has 14 residues. V was shortened by 5 bases and J by 1 base, with 12 bases between the two germline ends. Written as DNA, the CDR3 is TGCGCCAGCAGTCGGGCTATTATATCCTACGAGCAGTACTTC. Its translation is CASSRAIISYEQYF.

V usage is TRBV2 and J usage is TRBJ2-3; D ambiguous. Germline V gives CDR1 SNHLY, CDR2 FYNNEI. Deletions cut 1 base from V and 0 bases from J, with 8 bases between. The CDR3 spans 15 residues. CDR3 DNA: TGTGCCAGCAGTGAAGGCAGAACTAGCACAGATACGCAGTATTTT. As protein: CASSEGRTSTDTQYF.

The J gene is TRBJ1-1, the V gene TRBV6-6, with D possibly matching TRBD1 (5 bases). The V end lost 0 bases, the J end lost 1 base, and 9 bases lay between the germline ends. The CDR3 is made up of 15 amino acids. The V gene's germline CDR1 is MNHNY and CDR2 SVGAGI (reference sequence). This CDR3 reads CASSYSEGTNTEAFF. Written as DNA, the CDR3 is TGTGCCAGCAGTTACTCGGAGGGGACGAACACTGAAGCTTTCTTT.

As to this clonotype: At one of its ends the junction is not consistent with the germline gene, which may arise from a read error. The V and J genes are TRBV20-1 and TRBJ2-1, with 11 nucleotides matching TRBD2. Germline V gives CDR1 DFQATT, CDR2 SNEGSKA (reference sequence). CDR3 size: 17 residues. CDR3 DNA sequence: TGCAGTACTAGCCTGACTAGCGGGGAAACATTATACAATGAGCAGTTCTTC. Protein: CSTSLTSGETLYNEQFF.

V and J are TRBV6-2 or TRBV6-3 and TRBJ1-2, with 7 bases identical to TRBD1. The CDR3 is made up of 15 amino acids. Per the germline V gene, CDR1 is MNHEY and CDR2 is SVGEGT. With 0 bases clipped from V and 4 bases from J, the junction kept 5 bases outside the gene matches. The CDR3 nucleotides read TGTGCCAGCAGTTACTCCAAAGGGGGCGGCTATGGCTACACCTTC. Its translation: CASSYSKGGGYGYTF.

This clonotype was observed once. A much larger clone differs by one base, so this may be a read error. The chain links TRBV12-3 or TRBV12-4 to TRBJ2-5; 7 bases agree with TRBD2. TRBJ2-1 explains the end of the DNA better; the J call may be wrong. This CDR3 region has 15 residues. CDR3 sequence: CASTRPGTTQETQFF. The CDR3 nucleotides are TGTGCCAGCACCCGGCCCGGGACTACCCAAGAGACCCAGTTCTTC.

This clonotype was observed a handful of times. The rearrangement uses TRBV6-5 and TRBJ2-7; D may correspond to TRBD1 or TRBD2 (5 bases each). Trimming removed 6 bases at V and 4 bases at J, with 16 bases between. Germline loops: CDR1 MNHEY, CDR2 SVGAGI. The CDR3 length is 14 residues. CDR3 sequence: CASRHAVGPYEQYF. CDR3 sequence (DNA): TGTGCCAGCAGGCACGCGGTGGGACCTTACGAGCAGTACTTC.

This clonotype has only a few counts. The chain carries TRBV4-2 and TRBJ2-1; maybe TRBD2 (6 bases). CDR1 is LGHNA and CDR2 is YNFKEQ in the germline V gene. This CDR3 region has 14 residues. Trimming stripped 2 bases from V and 14 bases from J, with 19 bases between. The CDR3 DNA is TGTGCCAGCAGCCAACACCTCCGGGACTTCCGGAAGTTCTTC. Encoded protein: CASSQHLRDFRKFF.

J is TRBJ2-3 and V is TRBV5-1, with D uncertain. The CDR3 is 15 residues long. CDR1 is SGHRS, CDR2 YFSETQ, per germline. V gave up 7 bases and J gave up 0 bases, with 15 bases separating them. CDR3 in DNA: TGCGCCAGCGCGTGGTTTTTACAGAGCACAGATACGCAGTATTTT. The encoded protein is CASAWFLQSTDTQYF.

This clonotype was detected only a few times. The J gene is TRBJ2-3, the V gene TRBV6-5; D is uncertain. This CDR3 contains 13 residues. Germline V gene sequence: CDR1 MNHEY, CDR2 SVGAGI. The V and J ends lost 2 bases and 3 bases respectively, with 6 bases between them. CDR3 protein: CASSYVGTDTQYF. CDR3 coding DNA: TGTGCCAGCAGTTACGTGGGGACAGATACGCAGTATTTT.

About this clonotype: Since no conserved phenylalanine or tryptophan closes the CDR3, a read error is the likely cause. The chain is built from TRBV7-6 and TRBJ1-1; D uncertain. Germline-derived CDR1 and CDR2 are SGHVS and FNYEAQ. The CDR3 sequence is 14 residues long. Between the trimmed V and J ends, which lost 3 bases and 6 bases, there was a span of 14 bases. The CDR3 nucleotides are TGTGCCAGCAGCTTCCCCAGCGACGGGGCTGAAGCTTTCTTG. It is translated as CASSFPSDGAEAFL.

This chain connects TRBV20-1 to TRBJ1-4; the D gene is possibly TRBD1 (5 bases). The CDR3 totals 14 residues. Germline V CDR1 and CDR2: DFQATT, SNEGSKA (reference sequence). V lost 7 bases and J lost 7, with 19 bases in between. The CDR3 region is CSGSEGWNSEKLFF. The CDR3 DNA reads as TGCAGTGGATCGGAGGGGTGGAATTCTGAAAAACTGTTTTTT.

This sequence joins TRBV4-3 and TRBJ2-5; 9 nucleotides align to TRBD1. The J call may be wrong; the DNA end is better matched by TRBJ2-1. CDR1 and CDR2 from the germline V gene are LGHNA and YSLEER. This CDR3 comprises 15 residues. CDR3 coding DNA: TGCGCCAGCAGCCCGGACAGGGGACGGCAAGAGACCCAGTTCTTC. This translates into CASSPDRGRQETQFF.

This sequence joins TRBV15 and TRBJ1-2, with 7 bases lining up with TRBD1. Germline loops: CDR1 LNHNV, CDR2 YYDKDF (reference sequence). The V segment lost 0 bases and the J segment 5 bases; nucleotides outside the gene matches: 9. CDR3 size: 16 residues. The CDR3 reads CATSRDVRGREYGYTF. The CDR3 DNA is TGTGCCACCAGCAGAGACGTGAGGGGGCGAGAATATGGCTACACCTTC.

This clonotype came up a few times. The genes are TRBV20-1 and TRBJ2-5; TRBD2 matches 8 bases. The length of the CDR3 is 14 residues. The germline V gene encodes CDR1 DFQATT and CDR2 SNEGSKA (reference sequence). V shed 6 bases and J 4 bases; nucleotides not matched to a gene: 10. The CDR3 DNA is TGCAGTGCAAAGCGGGGGAACCCCGGAGAGACCCAGTACTTC. Its translation is CSAKRGNPGETQYF.

The chain is built from TRBV7-8 and TRBJ1-4; the D gene is possibly TRBD1 (5 bases). The CDR3 sequence is 13 residues long. With 6 bases removed from V and 5 bases from J, the gap between germline ends came to 10 bases. Per the germline V gene, CDR1 is SGHVS and CDR2 is FQNEAQ. CDR3 in DNA: TGTGCCAGCAGGGGACTTATGAATGAAAAACTGTTTTTT. This gives the protein CASRGLMNEKLFF.

The chain carries TRBV20-1 and TRBJ2-5, with 9 bases fitting TRBD2. Germline V gene data show CDR1 as DFQATT and CDR2 as SNEGSKA (reference sequence). V trimming: 5 bases; J trimming: 1 base; junction bases outside the gene matches: 2. The CDR3 contains 13 residues. CDR3 nucleotides: TGCAGTGCTCGACTAGCGGCCCAAGAGACCCAGTACTTC. It codes for CSARLAAQETQYF.

This clonotype has just a few counts. This chain connects TRBV27 to TRBJ2-5; D is undetermined. This CDR3 is built from 14 residues. The germline V gene has CDR1 MNHEY and CDR2 SMNVEV (reference sequence). V lost 4 bases, J lost 0 bases, and 9 bases lay in between. The CDR3 DNA reads TGTGCCAGCAGTTCGCCACCTAACCAAGAGACCCAGTACTTC. Amino acids: CASSSPPNQETQYF.

This clonotype occurred a few times. The chain joins TRBV6-1 to TRBJ1-2; D unresolved. Trimming removed 6 bases at V and 6 bases at J, with 17 bases between. The CDR3 totals 14 residues. Germline values: CDR1 MNHNS, CDR2 SASEGT. The CDR3 region is CASRAWQKQNGYTF. The CDR3, as DNA: TGTGCCAGCAGGGCCTGGCAGAAGCAGAATGGCTACACCTTC.

This clonotype was picked up a small number of times. V and J are TRBV7-2 and TRBJ2-1, with a weak D call TRBD2 (6 bases). Germline V gene lookup returns CDR1 SGHTA and CDR2 FQGNSA. This CDR3 is 14 amino acids long. V dropped 5 bases and J dropped 10 bases, with 18 bases sitting between them. The CDR3 bases are TGTGCCAGCAGCCGCGATTGGGAGGCGAACGAGCAGTTCTTC. It codes for CASSRDWEANEQFF. The variable domain in full, completed from reference TRBV7-2 and TRBJ2-1, reads GAGVSQSPSNKVTEKGKDVELRCDPISGHTALYWYRQSLGQGLEFLIYFQGNSAPDKSGLPSDRFSAERTGGSVSTLTIQRTQQEDSAVYLCASSRDWEANEQFFGPGTRLTVL.

The sample holds a few counts of this clonotype. The genes are TRBV20-1 and TRBJ2-3; 8 nucleotides line up with TRBD1. The germline V gene encodes CDR1 DFQATT and CDR2 SNEGSKA (reference sequence). Trimming cost V 1 base and J 4 bases; bases outside gene matches: 4. The CDR3 has 14 residues. DNA for the CDR3: TGCAGTGCTAGAGTTCAGGGGGCCGCAGATACGCAGTATTTT. It translates to CSARVQGAADTQYF.

The chain joins TRBV4-3 to TRBJ2-1; D is unresolved. Germline loops: CDR1 LGHNA, CDR2 YSLEER. V was pared by 0 bases and J by 3 bases, with 6 bases between. The CDR3 is 14 residues long. CDR3 residues: CASSQDFSYNEQFF. As DNA, the CDR3 is TGCGCCAGCAGCCAAGATTTCAGCTACAATGAGCAGTTCTTC.

This clonotype was counted a single time. This chain links TRBV29-1 with TRBJ1-1; D gene ambiguous. Deletions cut 3 bases from V and 0 bases from J, with 8 bases between. The V gene's germline CDR1 is SQVTM and CDR2 ANQGSEA. This CDR3 comprises 13 residues. CDR3 bases: TGCAGCGTTGATACCCCCCTGAACACTGAAGCTTTCTTT. Amino acids: CSVDTPLNTEAFF.

This clonotype was recorded a few times. This chain joins TRBV12-3 or TRBV12-4 and TRBJ2-7; the match to TRBD1 covers 9 bases. The CDR3 consists of 16 residues. Losses at the gene ends were 8 bases for V and 4 bases for J; bases not matched to a gene: 15. In DNA form, the CDR3 reads TGTGCCAGCTCAAAGGGGACAGGGAGTTCATCATACGAGCAGTACTTC. Residues: CASSKGTGSSSYEQYF.